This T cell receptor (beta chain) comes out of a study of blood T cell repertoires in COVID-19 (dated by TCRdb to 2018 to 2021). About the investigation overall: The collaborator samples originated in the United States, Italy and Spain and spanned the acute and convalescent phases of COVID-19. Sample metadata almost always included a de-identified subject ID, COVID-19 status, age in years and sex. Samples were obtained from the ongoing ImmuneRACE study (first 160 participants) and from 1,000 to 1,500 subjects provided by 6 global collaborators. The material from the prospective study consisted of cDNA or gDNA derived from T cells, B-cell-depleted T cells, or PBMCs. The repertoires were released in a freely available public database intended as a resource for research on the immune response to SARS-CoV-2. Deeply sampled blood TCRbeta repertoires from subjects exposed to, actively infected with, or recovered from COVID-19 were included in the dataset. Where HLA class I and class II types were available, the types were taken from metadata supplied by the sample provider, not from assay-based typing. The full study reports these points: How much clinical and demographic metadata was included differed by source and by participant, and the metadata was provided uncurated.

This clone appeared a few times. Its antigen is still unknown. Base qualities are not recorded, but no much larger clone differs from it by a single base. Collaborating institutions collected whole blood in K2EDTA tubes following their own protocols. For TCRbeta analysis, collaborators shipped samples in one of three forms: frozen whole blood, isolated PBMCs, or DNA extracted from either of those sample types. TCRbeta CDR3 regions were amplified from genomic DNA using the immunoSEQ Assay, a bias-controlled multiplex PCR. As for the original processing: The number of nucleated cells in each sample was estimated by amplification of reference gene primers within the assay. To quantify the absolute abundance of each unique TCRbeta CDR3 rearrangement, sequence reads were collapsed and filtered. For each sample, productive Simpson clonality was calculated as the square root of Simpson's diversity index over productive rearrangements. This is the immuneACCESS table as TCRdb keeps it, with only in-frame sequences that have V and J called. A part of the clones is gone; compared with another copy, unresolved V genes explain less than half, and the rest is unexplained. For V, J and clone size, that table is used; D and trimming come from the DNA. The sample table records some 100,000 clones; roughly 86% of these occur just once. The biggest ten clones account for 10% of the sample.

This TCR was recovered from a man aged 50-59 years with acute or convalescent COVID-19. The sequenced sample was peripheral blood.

The bases are TGTGCCAGCAGACTAGACCGACAGAACACTGAAGCTTTCTTT. Translated, it gives CASRLDRQNTEAFF. The chain is encoded by TRBV7-9 joined to TRBJ1-1; no D gene is confidently identified. Trimming costs V 6 bases and J 1 base, and their ends lie 12 bases apart. CDR1 and CDR2 (SEHNR, FQNEAQ) derive from the germline V gene (reference sequence). The CDR3 covers 14 residues, taking in both the cysteine and the phenylalanine. Only CDR3 DNA remains: 42 bases, in frame from the first base.